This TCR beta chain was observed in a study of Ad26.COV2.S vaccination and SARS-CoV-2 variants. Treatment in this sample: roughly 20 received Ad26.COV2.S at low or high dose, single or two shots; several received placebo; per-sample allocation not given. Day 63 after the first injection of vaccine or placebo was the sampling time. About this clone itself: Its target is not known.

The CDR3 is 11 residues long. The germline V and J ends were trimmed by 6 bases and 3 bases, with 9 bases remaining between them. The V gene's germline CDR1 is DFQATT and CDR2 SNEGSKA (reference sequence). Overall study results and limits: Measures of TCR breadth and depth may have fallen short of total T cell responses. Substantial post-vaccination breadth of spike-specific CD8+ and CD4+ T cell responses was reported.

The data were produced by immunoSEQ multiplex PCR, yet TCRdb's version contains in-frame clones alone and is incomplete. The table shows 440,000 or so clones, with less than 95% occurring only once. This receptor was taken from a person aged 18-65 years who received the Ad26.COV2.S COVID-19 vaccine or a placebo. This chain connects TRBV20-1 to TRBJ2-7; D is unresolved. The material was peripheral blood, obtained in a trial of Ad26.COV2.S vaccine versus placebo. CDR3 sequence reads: CSAPLNYEQYF. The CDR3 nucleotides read TGCAGTGCCCCGCTGAACTACGAGCAGTACTTC.